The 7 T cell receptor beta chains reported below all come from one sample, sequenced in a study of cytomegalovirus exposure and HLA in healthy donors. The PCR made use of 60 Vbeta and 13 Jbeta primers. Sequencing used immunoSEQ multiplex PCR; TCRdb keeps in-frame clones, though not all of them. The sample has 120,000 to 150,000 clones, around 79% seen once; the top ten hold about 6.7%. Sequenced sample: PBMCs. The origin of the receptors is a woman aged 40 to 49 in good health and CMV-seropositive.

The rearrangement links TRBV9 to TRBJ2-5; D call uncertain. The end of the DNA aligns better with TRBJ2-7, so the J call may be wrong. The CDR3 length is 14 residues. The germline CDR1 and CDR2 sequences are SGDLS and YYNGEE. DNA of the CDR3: TGTGCCAGCAGCGACGACCCCCTAGTTGGCGAGCAGTACTTC. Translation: CASSDDPLVGEQYF.

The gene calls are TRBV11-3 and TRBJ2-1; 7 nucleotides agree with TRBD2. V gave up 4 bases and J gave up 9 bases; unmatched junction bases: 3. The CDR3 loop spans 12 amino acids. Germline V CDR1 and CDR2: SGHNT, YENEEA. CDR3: CASSSSGIEQFF. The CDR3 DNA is TGTGCCAGCAGCTCGAGCGGGATTGAGCAGTTCTTC.

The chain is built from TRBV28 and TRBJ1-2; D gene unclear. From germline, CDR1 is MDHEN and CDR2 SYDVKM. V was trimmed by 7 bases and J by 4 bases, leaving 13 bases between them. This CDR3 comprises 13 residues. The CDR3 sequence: CASKGLETYGYTF. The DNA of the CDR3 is TGTGCCAGCAAAGGACTGGAGACCTATGGCTACACCTTC.

The CDR3 bases are TGTGCCAGCAGTGAACGAGGACATGTCTCCTACGAGCAGTACTTC. It is translated as CASSERGHVSYEQYF. V gene TRBV2 combines with J gene TRBJ2-7, with D possibly being TRBD1 (5 bases). Per the germline V gene, CDR1 is SNHLY and CDR2 is FYNNEI. The CDR3 sequence is 15 residues long. V was trimmed by 2 bases and J by 0 bases, leaving 11 bases between them.

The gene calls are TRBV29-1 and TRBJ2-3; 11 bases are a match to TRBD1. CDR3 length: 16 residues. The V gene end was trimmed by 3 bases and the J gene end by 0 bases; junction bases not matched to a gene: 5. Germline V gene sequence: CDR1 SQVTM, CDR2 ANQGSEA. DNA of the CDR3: TGCAGCGTTGAGTTTGGGACAGGGGGGAGCACAGATACGCAGTATTTT. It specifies CSVEFGTGGSTDTQYF.

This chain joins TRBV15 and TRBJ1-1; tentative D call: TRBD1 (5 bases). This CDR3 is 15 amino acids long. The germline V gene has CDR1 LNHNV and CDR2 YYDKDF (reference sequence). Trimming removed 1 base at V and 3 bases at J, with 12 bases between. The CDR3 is CATSRGGRVDTEAFF. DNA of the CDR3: TGTGCCACCAGCAGAGGCGGCAGGGTGGACACTGAAGCTTTCTTT.

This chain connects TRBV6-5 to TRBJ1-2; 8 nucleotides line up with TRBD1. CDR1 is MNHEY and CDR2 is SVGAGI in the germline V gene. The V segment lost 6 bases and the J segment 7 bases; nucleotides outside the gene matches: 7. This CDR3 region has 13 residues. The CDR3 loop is CASRRTGRVGYTF. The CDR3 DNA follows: TGTGCCAGCAGACGGACAGGGAGGGTTGGCTACACCTTC.